The T cell receptor (beta chain) under discussion was sequenced for a study of blood T cell repertoires in COVID-19. Looking at the study overall: The origin of the acute and convalescent COVID-19 samples was the United States, Italy and Spain.

CDR1 MNHEY and CDR2 SVGAGI come from the germline V gene. V lost 4 bases, J lost 4 bases, and 10 bases lay in between. This CDR3 contains 13 residues. Per the authors' pipeline: Scientists estimated how many nucleated cells there were by amplifying reference gene primers. Generated by immunoSEQ multiplex PCR, the TCRdb table keeps only in-frame clones and is missing some. The DNA was the basis for D and trimming; V, J and clone size are from that table. Among about 260,000 clones listed, over 75% were seen once. The sequenced sample was peripheral blood. The clonotype comes from a human donor in a cohort sampled during active COVID-19. The rearrangement joins TRBV6-5 to TRBJ1-1; D uncertain. CDR3 DNA sequence: TGTGCCAGCAGTTCTGCGATCGTCACTGAAGCTTTCTTT. It specifies CASSSAIVTEAFF.